The entry below describes one T cell receptor (beta chain). The V end lost 5 bases, the J end lost 0 bases, and 8 bases lay between the germline ends. From germline, CDR1 is MNHEY and CDR2 SVGEGT. This CDR3 is 14 amino acids long. The data derive from a study of blood T cell repertoires in COVID-19. Study details: PBMCs, B-cell-depleted T cells, or T cells provided the cDNA or gDNA that made up the material.

TCRdb's copy holds only in-frame clones and misses some; the assay was immunoSEQ multiplex PCR. The table records around 97,000 clones, around 87% of them present only once. The sequencing sample was made of peripheral blood. The V gene is TRBV6-2 or TRBV6-3, the J gene TRBJ1-3, with D perhaps matching TRBD1 (6 bases). This TCR came from a human donor in a cohort sampled during active COVID-19. The CDR3 sequence is CASSQGNSGNTIYF. The CDR3, as DNA: TGTGCCAGCAGTCAGGGGAACTCTGGAAACACCATATATTTT.